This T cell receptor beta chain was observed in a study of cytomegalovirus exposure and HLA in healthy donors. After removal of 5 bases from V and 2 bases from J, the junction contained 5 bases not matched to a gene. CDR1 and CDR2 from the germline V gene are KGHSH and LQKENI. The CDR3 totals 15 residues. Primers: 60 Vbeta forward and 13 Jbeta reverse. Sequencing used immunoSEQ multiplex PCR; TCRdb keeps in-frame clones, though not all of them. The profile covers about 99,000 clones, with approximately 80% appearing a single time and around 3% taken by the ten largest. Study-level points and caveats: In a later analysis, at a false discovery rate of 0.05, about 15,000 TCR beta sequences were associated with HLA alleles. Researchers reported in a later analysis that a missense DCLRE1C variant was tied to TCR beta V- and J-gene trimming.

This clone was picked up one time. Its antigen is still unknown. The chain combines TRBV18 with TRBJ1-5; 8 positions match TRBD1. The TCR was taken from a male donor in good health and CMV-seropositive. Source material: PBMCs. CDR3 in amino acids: CASSGGTGGNQPQHF. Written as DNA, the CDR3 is TGTGCCAGCTCAGGAGGGACAGGCGGCAATCAGCCCCAGCATTTT.